A single sample is the source of the 10 T cell receptor beta chains below, sequenced in a study of CD8 T cells in Susac syndrome (dated by TCRdb to between 2017 and 2020). The library was prepared using the immunoSEQ multiplex PCR assay. RNA was extracted using the RNeasy kit, and roughly 0.5 to 1 ug of the RNA was reverse transcribed with random hexamers. TCRdb reanalyzed the raw reads on its own, using fastp at Q25 for trimming and MiXCR for clone calling, and kept in-frame beta chains. Each record represents a unique CDR3 protein, reported with the most common genes and DNA among its rows. In all, the sample holds 150,000 to 190,000 distinct CDR3 sequences, and about 94% of those were seen once. The ten largest clonotypes hold 0.2% to 0.25% of the sample. The sample taken for sequencing was CD8+ T cells from PBMCs. These receptors came from a human donor with multiple sclerosis.

J is TRBJ2-7 and V is TRBV7-9; D ambiguous. The CDR3 extends over 12 amino acids. Germline loops: CDR1 SEHNR, CDR2 FQNEAQ (reference sequence). V lost 2 bases and J 2 bases, leaving 4 bases between the germline ends. In nucleotides, the CDR3 is TGTGCCAGCAGCTTACGTCCCTACGAGCAGTACTTC. Translating gives CASSLRPYEQYF.

The chain couples TRBV29-1 to TRBJ2-1; unclear D gene. The CDR3 has 13 amino acids. CDR1 and CDR2 (germline): SQVTM, ANQGSEA. Deletions cut 7 bases from V and 7 bases from J, with 17 bases between. The CDR3 bases are TGCAGCGCCCCCTGGGCTTTGGGGAATGAGCAGTTCTTC. It yields the protein CSAPWALGNEQFF.

The CDR3 protein is CSVEGGIRELFF. DNA for the CDR3: TGCAGCGTTGAAGGGGGTATACGGGAACTGTTTTTT. The chain has TRBV29-1 and TRBJ1-4, with D uncertain. Trimming removed 1 base from V and 12 bases from J, with 12 bases in between. The CDR3 has 12 residues. Germline CDR1 and CDR2: SQVTM and ANQGSEA.

The chain employs TRBV29-1 and TRBJ2-7; 8 nucleotides align to TRBD2. Trimming cost V 4 bases and J 3 bases; bases outside gene matches: 8. The CDR3 is made up of 14 amino acids. Germline assignment: CDR1 SQVTM and CDR2 ANQGSEA. The DNA of the CDR3 is TGCAGCGTTGCGAGGGCGGGGGGTAGCTACGAGCAGTACTTC. This gives the protein CSVARAGGSYEQYF.

V and J are TRBV29-1 and TRBJ2-1, with D perhaps matching TRBD1 (5 bases). The CDR3 extends over 13 amino acids. Per the germline V gene, CDR1 is SQVTM and CDR2 is ANQGSEA. V dropped 4 bases and J dropped 0 bases, with 7 bases sitting between them. The CDR3 nucleotides read TGCAGCGTTGTAACAGGCTCCTACAATGAGCAGTTCTTC. Its protein is CSVVTGSYNEQFF.

The chain recombines TRBV7-9 with TRBJ2-1; D remains ambiguous. CDR3 length: 15 residues. Deletions cut 0 bases from V and 0 bases from J, with 6 bases between. CDR1 is SEHNR, CDR2 FQNEAQ, per germline (reference sequence). The CDR3 DNA sequence: TGTGCCAGCAGCTTAGCGGAGACCTCCTACAATGAGCAGTTCTTC. The encoded protein is CASSLAETSYNEQFF.

This rearrangement joins TRBV15 to TRBJ2-3, with D unresolved. V was pared by 1 base and J by 0 bases, with 5 bases between. The germline CDR1 and CDR2 sequences are LNHNV and YYDKDF (reference sequence). The CDR3 contains 14 residues. This chain's CDR3 is CATSRAASTDTQYF. The DNA of the CDR3 is TGTGCCACCAGCAGAGCAGCGAGCACAGATACGCAGTATTTT.

J is TRBJ2-5 and V is TRBV5-6, with 9 bases lining up with TRBD1. Losses at the gene ends were 0 bases for V and 4 bases for J; bases not matched to a gene: 1. From germline, CDR1 is SGHDT and CDR2 YYEEEE. CDR3 length equals 14 residues. For the CDR3, the DNA is TGTGCCAGCAGCTTGGCGGACAGGGGAGAGACCCAGTACTTC. This encodes CASSLADRGETQYF.

This clonotype was detected once. The rearrangement joins TRBV20-1 to TRBJ1-2; no clear D. This CDR3 comprises 14 residues. V lost 0 bases and J lost 4, with 12 bases in between. Per the germline V gene, CDR1 is DFQATT and CDR2 is SNEGSKA (reference sequence). CDR3 residues: CSARDRNVGYGYTF. The CDR3 bases are TGCAGTGCTAGAGATAGGAACGTTGGCTATGGCTACACCTTC.

The V and J genes are TRBV9 and TRBJ2-3; TRBD1 agrees at 10 bases. Unmatched junction bases numbered 4, after V lost 3 bases and J lost 0 bases. Germline-derived CDR1 and CDR2 are SGDLS and YYNGEE. The CDR3 sequence is 16 residues long. The CDR3 region has the DNA TGTGCCAGCAGCGGACGGGACAGGGGTAGCACAGATACGCAGTATTTT. This sequence encodes CASSGRDRGSTDTQYF. The full variable domain, in which reference TRBV9 and TRBJ2-3 provide the parts outside the CDR3, is DSGVTQTPKHLITATGQRVTLRCSPRSGDLSVYWYQQSLDQGLQFLIQYYNGEERAKGNILERFSAQQFPDLHSELNLSSLELGDSALYFCASSGRDRGSTDTQYFGPGTRLTVL.